This T cell receptor beta chain was identified in a study of OX40 agonist ivuxolimab in advanced cancers. Whole-study context: The dose-escalation cohort had hepatocellular carcinoma, melanoma, renal cell or head and neck cancer.

This CDR3 contains 14 residues. Autoimmune disease history or systemic immunosuppression disqualified patients. Points from the study as a whole: Expanded clones were, on average, more numerous in CD8+ T cells than in CD4+.

Worth noting for this clone: Its antigen remains unknown.

Sequenced by immunoSEQ multiplex PCR; TCRdb stores in-frame clones only, minus some. Of around 45,000 clones detected, approximately 91% appear once; the ten largest clones hold about 7.8%. Sample: CD4+ or CD8+ T cells sorted from blood, taken in a trial of the OX40 agonist ivuxolimab. The sequence was obtained from an adult with an advanced solid tumor such as melanoma, head and neck, liver or kidney cancer. This sequence joins TRBV21-1 and TRBJ2-5. TRBV21-1 is assigned pseudogene status. The CDR3 sequence: CASSSNFPQETQYF. In DNA form, the CDR3 reads TGTGCCAGCAGCTCAAATTTTCCGCAAGAGACCCAGTACTTC.